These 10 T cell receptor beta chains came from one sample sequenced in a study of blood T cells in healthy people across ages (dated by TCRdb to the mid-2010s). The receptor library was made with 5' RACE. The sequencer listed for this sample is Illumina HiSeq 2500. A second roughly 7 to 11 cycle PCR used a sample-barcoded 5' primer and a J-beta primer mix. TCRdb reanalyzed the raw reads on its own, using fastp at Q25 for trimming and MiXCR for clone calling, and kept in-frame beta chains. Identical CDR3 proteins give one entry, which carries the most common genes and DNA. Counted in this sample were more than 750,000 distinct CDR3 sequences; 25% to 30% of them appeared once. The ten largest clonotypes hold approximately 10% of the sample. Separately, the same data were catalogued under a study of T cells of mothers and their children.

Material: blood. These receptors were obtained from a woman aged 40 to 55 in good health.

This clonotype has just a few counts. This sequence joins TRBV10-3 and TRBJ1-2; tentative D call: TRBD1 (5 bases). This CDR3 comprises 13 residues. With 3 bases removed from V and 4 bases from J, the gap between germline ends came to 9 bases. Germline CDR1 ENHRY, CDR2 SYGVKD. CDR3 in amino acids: CAISEGVRYGYTF. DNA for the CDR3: TGTGCCATCAGTGAAGGGGTCCGCTATGGCTACACCTTC.

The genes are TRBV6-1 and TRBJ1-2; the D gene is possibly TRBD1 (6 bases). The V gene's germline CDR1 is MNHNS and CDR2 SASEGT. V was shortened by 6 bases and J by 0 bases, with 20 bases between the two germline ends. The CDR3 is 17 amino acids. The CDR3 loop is CASRMTETGYANYGYTF. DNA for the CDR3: TGTGCCAGCAGAATGACCGAGACAGGATATGCTAACTATGGCTACACCTTC.

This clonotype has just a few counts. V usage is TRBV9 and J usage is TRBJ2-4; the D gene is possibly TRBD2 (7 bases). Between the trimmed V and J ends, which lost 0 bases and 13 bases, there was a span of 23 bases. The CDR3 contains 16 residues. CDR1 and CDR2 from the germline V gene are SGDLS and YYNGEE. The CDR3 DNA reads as TGTGCCAGCAGCGTAGATCACGCGGGGGCCTACAATGAGCAGTACTTC. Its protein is CASSVDHAGAYNEQYF.

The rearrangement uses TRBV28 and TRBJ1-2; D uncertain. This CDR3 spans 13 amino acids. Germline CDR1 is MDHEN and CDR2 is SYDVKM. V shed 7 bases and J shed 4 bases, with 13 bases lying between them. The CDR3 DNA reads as TGTGCCAGCAATCCGGGCAGGCTCTATGGCTACACCTTC. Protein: CASNPGRLYGYTF.

The CDR3 region has the DNA TGCGCCAGCAGCTGGGAGGGGGGCATTAACACTGAAGCTTTCTTT. Amino acids: CASSWEGGINTEAFF. This chain uses TRBV5-1 with TRBJ1-1, with D perhaps TRBD1 (6 bases). The CDR3 consists of 15 residues. V lost 3 bases to trimming and J lost 2 bases, with 14 bases between them. CDR1 is SGHRS, CDR2 YFSETQ, per germline.

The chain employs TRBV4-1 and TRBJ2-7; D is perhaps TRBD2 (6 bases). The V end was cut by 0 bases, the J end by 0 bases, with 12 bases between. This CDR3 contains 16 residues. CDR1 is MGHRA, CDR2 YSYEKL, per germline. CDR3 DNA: TGCGCCAGCAGCCAAGAGCGGGGCGGCTACTCCTACGAGCAGTACTTC. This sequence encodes CASSQERGGYSYEQYF.

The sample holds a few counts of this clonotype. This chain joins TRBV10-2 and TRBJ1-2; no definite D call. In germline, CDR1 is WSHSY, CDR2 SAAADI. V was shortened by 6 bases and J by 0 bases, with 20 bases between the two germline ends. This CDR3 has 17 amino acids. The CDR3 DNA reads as TGCGCCAGCAGCAGAAATCAAGGGAGGGATTCTAACTATGGCTACACCTTC. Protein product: CASSRNQGRDSNYGYTF.

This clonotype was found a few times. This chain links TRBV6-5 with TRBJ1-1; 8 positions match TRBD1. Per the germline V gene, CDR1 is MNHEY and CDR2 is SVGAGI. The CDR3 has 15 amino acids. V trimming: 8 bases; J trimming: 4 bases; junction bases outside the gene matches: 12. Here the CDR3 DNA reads TGTGCCAGCGGGACAGGAAAGAGGGGAAGCACTGAAGCTTTCTTT. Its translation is CASGTGKRGSTEAFF.

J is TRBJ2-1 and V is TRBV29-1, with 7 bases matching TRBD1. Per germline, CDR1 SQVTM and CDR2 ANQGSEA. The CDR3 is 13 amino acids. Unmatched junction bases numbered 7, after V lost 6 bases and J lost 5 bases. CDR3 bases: TGCAGCGTCCGCCGGGACAGTAACAATGAGCAGTTCTTC. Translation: CSVRRDSNNEQFF.

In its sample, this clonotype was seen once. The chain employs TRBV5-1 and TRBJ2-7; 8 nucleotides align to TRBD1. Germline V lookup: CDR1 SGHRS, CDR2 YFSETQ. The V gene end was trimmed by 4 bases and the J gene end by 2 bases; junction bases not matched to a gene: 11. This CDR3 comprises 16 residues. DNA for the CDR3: TGCGCCAGCAGCCAAGTCGGGGACAGGAGCGCCTACGAGCAGTACTTC. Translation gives CASSQVGDRSAYEQYF.